The entry below describes one T cell receptor beta chain. The antigen is unknown. The data stem from a study of cytomegalovirus exposure and HLA in healthy donors. This table comes from immunoSEQ multiplex PCR, and its TCRdb copy is limited to in-frame clones, with some not included. The profile shows some 250,000 clones, less than 95% of them singletons. Germline V gives CDR1 MDHEN, CDR2 SYDVKM. CDR3 length equals 16 residues. After removal of 4 bases from V and 3 bases from J, the junction contained 6 bases not matched to a gene. Study-level results: High specificity and sensitivity for cytomegalovirus status were reported for the classifier. According to a later analysis, TCR clusters from the first cohort tended to co-occur in the roughly 110 validation repertoires.

The sequenced sample consisted of PBMCs. This TCR was sampled from a woman in her twenties or thirties in good health and CMV-seronegative. The J gene is TRBJ1-4, the V gene TRBV28; 9 bases line up with TRBD1. The CDR3 sequence is CASSSYRGLANEKLFF. DNA for the CDR3: TGTGCCAGCAGTTCCTACAGGGGGCTGGCTAATGAAAAACTGTTTTTT.